These T cell receptor beta chains were read from a single sample in a study of radiation and T cells in renal cell carcinoma. The protocol was immunoSEQ multiplex PCR, while the TCRdb copy is restricted to in-frame clones and leaves out a portion. Of over 120,000 clones listed, approximately 86% are singletons. Sample: blood, taken from a patient whose treatment included radiotherapy and nephrectomy. Receptors originate from a woman aged 45-65 years with renal cell carcinoma. CDR3s include the opening cysteine and the closing phenylalanine or tryptophan. The D gene is left open where the match is weak. Only part of the rows carry a size: once, few, many, or a class if the clone is expanded.

v_gene	j_gene	d_gene	abundance	len	CDR3aa
TRBV30	TRBJ1-6	TRBD1	NA	15	CAWSVDGTGNSPLHF
TRBV11-2	TRBJ1-4	NA	NA	15	CASSTGTVANEKLFF
TRBV27	TRBJ1-2	NA	NA	18	CASSFLNPGRAANYGYTF
TRBV5-1	TRBJ1-3	NA	NA	16	CASSLGDVFSGNTIYF
TRBV5-8	TRBJ2-3	NA	NA	12	CASSLPQSTQYF
TRBV5-4	TRBJ2-6	NA	NA	16	CASSPALSSGANVLTF
TRBV28	TRBJ2-7	TRBD1	NA	15	CASSLPGQGSYEQYF
TRBV28	TRBJ2-1	TRBD2	NA	14	CASTIAGIGFEQFF
TRBV19	TRBJ2-3	NA	NA	14	CASQVDRDSDTQYF
TRBV28	TRBJ1-6	NA	few	13	CATGSLYNSPLHF
TRBV5-4	TRBJ1-2	NA	NA	13	CASSQKVDYGYTF
TRBV7-2	TRBJ1-2	TRBD1	NA	13	CASSSTGGYGYTF
TRBV10-1	TRBJ2-2	NA	NA	13	CASSSMGTGELFF
TRBV28	TRBJ1-2	TRBD1	NA	15	CASSFVDRGNYGYTF
TRBV6-5	TRBJ2-7	TRBD1	NA	16	CASSYPGTGKGGEQYF
TRBV10-3	TRBJ1-2	NA	few	13	CAISESEVGGYTF
TRBV19	TRBJ2-7	NA	NA	13	CASSIVALGEQYF
TRBV19	TRBJ2-1	NA	NA	15	CASSPEVLPGNEQFF
TRBV25-1	TRBJ2-5	NA	once	15	CASSSTGYRVETQYF
TRBV7-2	TRBJ2-5	NA	NA	14	CASSLVASGETQYF
TRBV5-1	TRBJ2-7	NA	NA	15	CASSLDRGFSYEQYF
TRBV27	TRBJ2-5	NA	NA	14	CASSPTRRQETQYF
TRBV18	TRBJ1-2	NA	NA	15	CASSSPSGTPYGYTF
TRBV7-2	TRBJ2-1	TRBD1	NA	14	CASSSRQGSHEQFF
TRBV21-1	TRBJ2-7	NA	NA	17	CASSKALREGRVYEQYF
TRBV5-8	TRBJ2-2	TRBD1	NA	14	CASSSGQGIGELFF
TRBV6-6	TRBJ1-1	NA	NA	14	CASSAEIYRTEAFF
TRBV11-2	TRBJ2-1	NA	NA	17	CASSLTPRGALNNEQFF
TRBV5-4	TRBJ2-3	NA	once	14	CASSQRRSSDTQYF
TRBV28	TRBJ2-5	TRBD1	NA	13	CASSPGGRETQYF
TRBV28	TRBJ2-3	TRBD2	NA	15	CASSSIGLATDTQYF
TRBV5-1	TRBJ1-6	TRBD1	few	16	CASSQSTGTGDSPLHF
TRBV18	TRBJ2-1	NA	NA	13	CASSTTRFDEQFF
TRBV7-2	TRBJ2-1	TRBD2	NA	14	CASSTGGSYNEQFF
TRBV4-1	TRBJ1-3	NA	once	18	CASSQGSTGLLSGNTIYF
TRBV7-2	TRBJ2-3	TRBD1	NA	12	CASSSTGDTQYF
TRBV19	TRBJ1-5	NA	few	11	CASSTVPPQHF
TRBV28	TRBJ2-2	NA	NA	13	CASRVLRSGELFF
TRBV7-2	TRBJ2-1	TRBD1	NA	15	CASSQWDSVYNEQFF
TRBV7-2	TRBJ2-7	NA	NA	15	CASSTDSALGYEQYF
TRBV11-2	TRBJ1-1	NA	once	14	CASSLGGGSLEAFF
TRBV2	TRBJ2-1	NA	NA	16	CASSPTGASWTKAQFF
TRBV29-1	TRBJ2-5	TRBD1	few	15	CSATRTGGAGETQYF
TRBV19	TRBJ2-2	NA	many	14	CASSTYKETGELFF
TRBV5-1	TRBJ1-2	NA	NA	14	CASSRISENYGYTF
TRBV5-4	TRBJ1-6	TRBD1	NA	17	CASSLAATGSSGSPLHF
TRBV4-3	TRBJ2-2	TRBD1	NA	18	CASSQVTDRGWNTGELFF
TRBV11-2	TRBJ2-1	TRBD2	NA	15	CASSLTSGRYNEQFF
TRBV27	TRBJ1-5	NA	NA	15	CASSPRGEGVQPQHF
TRBV14	TRBJ1-5	NA	NA	13	CASSQIADQPQHF
TRBV6-5	TRBJ2-3	NA	NA	15	CASSRLGGVKDTQYF
TRBV9	TRBJ2-1	TRBD2	NA	15	CASSPRPQRGDEQFF